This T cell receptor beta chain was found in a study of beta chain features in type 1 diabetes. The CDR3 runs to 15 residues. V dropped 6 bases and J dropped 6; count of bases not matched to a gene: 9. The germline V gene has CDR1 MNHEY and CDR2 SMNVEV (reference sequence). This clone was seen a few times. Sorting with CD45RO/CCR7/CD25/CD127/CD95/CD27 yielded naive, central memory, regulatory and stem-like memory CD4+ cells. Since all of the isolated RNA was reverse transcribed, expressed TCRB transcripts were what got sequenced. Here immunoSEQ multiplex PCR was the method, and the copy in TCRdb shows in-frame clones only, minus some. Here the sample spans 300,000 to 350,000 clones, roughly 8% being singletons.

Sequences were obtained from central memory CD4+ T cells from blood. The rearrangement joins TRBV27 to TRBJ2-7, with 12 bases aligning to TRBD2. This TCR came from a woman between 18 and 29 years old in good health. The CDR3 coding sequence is TGTGCCAGCAGGCCGACTAGCGGGAGCTTTGGCGAGCAGTACTTC. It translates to CASRPTSGSFGEQYF.